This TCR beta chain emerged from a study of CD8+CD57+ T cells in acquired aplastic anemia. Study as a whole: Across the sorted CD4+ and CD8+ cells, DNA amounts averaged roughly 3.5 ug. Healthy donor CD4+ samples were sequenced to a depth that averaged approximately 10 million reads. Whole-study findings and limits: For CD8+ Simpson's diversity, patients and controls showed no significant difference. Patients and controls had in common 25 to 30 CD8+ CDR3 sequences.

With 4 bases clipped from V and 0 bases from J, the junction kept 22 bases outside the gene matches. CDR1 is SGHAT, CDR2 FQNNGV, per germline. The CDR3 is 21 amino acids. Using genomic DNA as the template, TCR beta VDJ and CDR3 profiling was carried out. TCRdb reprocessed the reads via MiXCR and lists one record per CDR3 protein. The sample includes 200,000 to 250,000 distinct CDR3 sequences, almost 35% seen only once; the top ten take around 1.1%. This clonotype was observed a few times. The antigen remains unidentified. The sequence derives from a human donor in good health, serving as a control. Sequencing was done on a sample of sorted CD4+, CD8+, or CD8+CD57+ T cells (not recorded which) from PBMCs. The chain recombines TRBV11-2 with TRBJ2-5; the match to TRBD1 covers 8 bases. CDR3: CASSYFRGQDEVLWNQETQYF. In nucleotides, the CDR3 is TGTGCCAGCAGCTACTTCCGGGGACAGGATGAGGTTTTGTGGAACCAAGAGACCCAGTACTTC.